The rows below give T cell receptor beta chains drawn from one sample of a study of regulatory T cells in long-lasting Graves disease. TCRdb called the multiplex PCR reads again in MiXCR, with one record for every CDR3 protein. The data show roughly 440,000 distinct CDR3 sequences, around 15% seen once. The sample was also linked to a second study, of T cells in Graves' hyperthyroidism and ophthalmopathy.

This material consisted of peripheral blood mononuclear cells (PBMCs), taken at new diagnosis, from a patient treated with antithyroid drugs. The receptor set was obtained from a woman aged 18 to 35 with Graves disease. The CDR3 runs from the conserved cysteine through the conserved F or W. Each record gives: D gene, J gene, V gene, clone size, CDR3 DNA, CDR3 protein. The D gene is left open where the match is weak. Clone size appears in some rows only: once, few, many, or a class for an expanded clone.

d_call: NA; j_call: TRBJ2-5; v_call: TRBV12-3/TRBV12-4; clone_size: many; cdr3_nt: TGTGCCAGCAACCCGGGACTCCAAGAGACCCAGTACTTC; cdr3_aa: CASNPGLQETQYF
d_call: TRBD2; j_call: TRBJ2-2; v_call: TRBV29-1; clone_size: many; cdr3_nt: TGCAGCGTTGAAGCTGGTAGCGGGACGGGACGGATCGGGGAGCTGTTTTTT; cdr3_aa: CSVEAGSGTGRIGELFF
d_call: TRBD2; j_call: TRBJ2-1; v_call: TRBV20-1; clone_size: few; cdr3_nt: TGCAGTGCTAGAGATCCGGGCGGGAGGGCCTACAATGAGCAGTTCTTC; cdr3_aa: CSARDPGGRAYNEQFF
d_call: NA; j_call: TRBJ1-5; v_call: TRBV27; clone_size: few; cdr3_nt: TGTGCCAGCAGCAACACTGGGTGGGGCAATCAGCCCCAGCATTTT; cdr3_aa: CASSNTGWGNQPQHF
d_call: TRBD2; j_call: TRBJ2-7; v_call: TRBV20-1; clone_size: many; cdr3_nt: TGCAGTGCTAGAGACATAGCAATCACCCGACTAGCCGGATCCTACGAGCAGTACTTC; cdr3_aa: CSARDIAITRLAGSYEQYF
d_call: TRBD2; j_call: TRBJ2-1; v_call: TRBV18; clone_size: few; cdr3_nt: TGTGCCAGCTCACCTTCCCGGACTAGCGGGAGCGGTGAGCAGTTCTTC; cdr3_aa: CASSPSRTSGSGEQFF
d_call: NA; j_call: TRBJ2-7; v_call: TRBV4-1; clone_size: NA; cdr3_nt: TGCGCCAGCAGCCAAGGGGGGGGGACAAGTTTTTACGAGCAGTACTTC; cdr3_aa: CASSQGGGTSFYEQYF
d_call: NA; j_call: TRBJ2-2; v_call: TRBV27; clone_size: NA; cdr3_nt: TGTGCCAGCAGTATTGGCGGGGAGCTGTTTTTT; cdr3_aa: CASSIGGELFF
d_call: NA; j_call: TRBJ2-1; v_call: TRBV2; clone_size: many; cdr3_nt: TGTGCCAGCAGTGTACGGGGAAATGAGCAGTTCTTC; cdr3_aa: CASSVRGNEQFF
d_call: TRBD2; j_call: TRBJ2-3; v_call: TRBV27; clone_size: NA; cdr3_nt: TGTGCCAGCAGTTCCAACCGGGGACTAGCGGGAGGCACAGATACGCAGTATTTT; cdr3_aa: CASSSNRGLAGGTDTQYF
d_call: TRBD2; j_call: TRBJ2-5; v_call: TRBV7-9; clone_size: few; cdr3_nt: TGTGCCAGCAGCTTCAGACTAGCGGGGCTCCAAGAGACCCAGTACTTC; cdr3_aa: CASSFRLAGLQETQYF
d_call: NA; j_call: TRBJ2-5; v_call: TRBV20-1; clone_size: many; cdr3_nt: TGCAGTGCTCTAGACAGACTGCAAGTGGAGACCCAGTACTTC; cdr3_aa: CSALDRLQVETQYF
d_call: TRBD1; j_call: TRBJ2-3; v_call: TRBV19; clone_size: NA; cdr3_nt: TGTGCCAGTAGTATCTATGGACAGGGAGATACGCAGTATTTT; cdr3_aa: CASSIYGQGDTQYF
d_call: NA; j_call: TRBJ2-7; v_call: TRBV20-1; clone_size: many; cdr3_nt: TGCAGTGCTATTTATCGGTACGAGCAGTACTTC; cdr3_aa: CSAIYRYEQYF
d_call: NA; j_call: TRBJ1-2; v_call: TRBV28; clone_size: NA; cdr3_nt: TGTGCCAGCAGTTCCCCCCGGGGGGGAAGGTATGGCTACACCTTC; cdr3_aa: CASSSPRGGRYGYTF
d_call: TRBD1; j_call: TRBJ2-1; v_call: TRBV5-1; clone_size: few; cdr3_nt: TGCGCCAGCAGCTTGCCGGGACAGGGGGGTAATGAGCAGTTCTTC; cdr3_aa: CASSLPGQGGNEQFF
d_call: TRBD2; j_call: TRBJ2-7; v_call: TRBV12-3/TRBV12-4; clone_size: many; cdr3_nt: TGTGCCAGCAGTCCGGGACTAGCGGGTGCGGGCAAGCAGTACTTC; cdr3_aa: CASSPGLAGAGKQYF
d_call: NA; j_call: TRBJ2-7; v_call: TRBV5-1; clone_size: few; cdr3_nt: TGCGCCAGCAGCTTGGGTTCGGGACCCCTCTACGAGCAGTACTTC; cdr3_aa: CASSLGSGPLYEQYF
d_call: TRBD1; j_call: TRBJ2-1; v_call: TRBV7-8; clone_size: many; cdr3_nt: TGTGCCAGCAGCTACGCAGGGGGCGTCTACAATGAGCAGTTCTTC; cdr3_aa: CASSYAGGVYNEQFF
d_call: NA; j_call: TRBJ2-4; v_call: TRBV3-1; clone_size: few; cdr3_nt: TGTGCCAGCAGCCAAGATTCCTCCCAAATAGACATTCAGTACTTC; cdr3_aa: CASSQDSSQIDIQYF
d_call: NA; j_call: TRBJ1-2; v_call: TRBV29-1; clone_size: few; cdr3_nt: TGCAGCGTTTTGACTTCTAACTATGGCTACACCTTC; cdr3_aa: CSVLTSNYGYTF
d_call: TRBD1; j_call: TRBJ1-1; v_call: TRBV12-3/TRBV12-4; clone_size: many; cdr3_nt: TGTGCCAGCAGTTTCGTACAGGGGGAACCAGACACTGAAGCTTTCTTT; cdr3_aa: CASSFVQGEPDTEAFF
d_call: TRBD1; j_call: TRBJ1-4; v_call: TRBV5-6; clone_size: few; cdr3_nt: TGTGCCAACAGCCTCGGGACAGGGGATGGGGAAAAACTGTTTTTT; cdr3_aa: CANSLGTGDGEKLFF
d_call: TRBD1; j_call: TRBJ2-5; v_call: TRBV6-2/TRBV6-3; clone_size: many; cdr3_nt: TGTGCCAGCAGTTATTTTTCGGACAGGGCACAAGAGACCCAGTACTTC; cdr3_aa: CASSYFSDRAQETQYF